This T cell receptor beta chain emerged from a study of blood T cell repertoires in COVID-19. Study summary: Samples taken during acute and convalescent COVID-19 were collected in the United States, Italy and Spain. T cells, B-cell-depleted T cells, or PBMCs provided the cDNA or gDNA that served as material.

CDR3 length: 14 residues. CDR1 and CDR2 from the germline V gene are MDHEN and SYDVKM. The germline V and J ends were trimmed by 7 bases and 4 bases, with 13 bases remaining between them. How the authors handled the data: Nucleated cell number was recorded as an estimate derived from reference gene primer amplification. TCRdb's table, derived via immunoSEQ multiplex PCR, lists solely in-frame clones and lacks some. V, J and clone size reflect that table, while D and trimming were determined from the DNA. The profile shows some 250,000 clones, 80% to 85% of them singletons. This chain joins TRBV28 and TRBJ1-4; D may be TRBD1 (6 bases). The sample taken for sequencing was peripheral blood. The sequence was obtained from a man in his 60s with acute or convalescent COVID-19. The chain's CDR3 is CASTRTVHNEKLFF. The CDR3 bases are TGTGCCAGCACCAGGACAGTTCATAATGAAAAACTGTTTTTT.